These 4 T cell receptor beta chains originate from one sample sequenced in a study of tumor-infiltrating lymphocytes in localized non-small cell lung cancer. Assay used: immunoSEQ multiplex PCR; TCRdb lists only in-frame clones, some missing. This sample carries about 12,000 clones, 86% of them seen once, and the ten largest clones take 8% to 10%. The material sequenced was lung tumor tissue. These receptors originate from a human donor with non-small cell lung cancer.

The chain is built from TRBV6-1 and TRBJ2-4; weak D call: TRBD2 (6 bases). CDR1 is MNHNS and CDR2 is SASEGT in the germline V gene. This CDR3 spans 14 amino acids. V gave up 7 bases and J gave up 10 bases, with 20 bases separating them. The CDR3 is CASNARETQGIQYF. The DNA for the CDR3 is TGTGCCAGCAACGCCCGGGAGACCCAAGGGATTCAGTACTTC.

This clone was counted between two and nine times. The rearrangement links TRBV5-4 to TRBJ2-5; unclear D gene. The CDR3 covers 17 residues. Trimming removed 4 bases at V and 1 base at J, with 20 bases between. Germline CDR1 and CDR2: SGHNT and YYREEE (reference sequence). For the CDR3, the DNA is TGTGCCAGCAGCCACTCCCAACAGTGGATGAGCCAAGAGACCCAGTACTTC. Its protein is CASSHSQQWMSQETQYF.

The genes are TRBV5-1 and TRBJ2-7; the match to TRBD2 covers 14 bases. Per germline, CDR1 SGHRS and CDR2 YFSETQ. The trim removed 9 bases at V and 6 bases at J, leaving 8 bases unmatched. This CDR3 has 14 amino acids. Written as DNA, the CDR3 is TGCGCCACCAAATCGACTAGCGGGAGGGGCGAGCAGTACTTC. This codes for CATKSTSGRGEQYF.

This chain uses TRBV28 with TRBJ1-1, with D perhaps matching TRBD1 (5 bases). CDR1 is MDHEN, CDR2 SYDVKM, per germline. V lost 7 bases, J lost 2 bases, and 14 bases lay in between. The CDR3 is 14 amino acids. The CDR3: CASTEETVNTEAFF. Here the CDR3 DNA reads TGTGCCAGCACCGAGGAGACAGTAAACACTGAAGCTTTCTTT.